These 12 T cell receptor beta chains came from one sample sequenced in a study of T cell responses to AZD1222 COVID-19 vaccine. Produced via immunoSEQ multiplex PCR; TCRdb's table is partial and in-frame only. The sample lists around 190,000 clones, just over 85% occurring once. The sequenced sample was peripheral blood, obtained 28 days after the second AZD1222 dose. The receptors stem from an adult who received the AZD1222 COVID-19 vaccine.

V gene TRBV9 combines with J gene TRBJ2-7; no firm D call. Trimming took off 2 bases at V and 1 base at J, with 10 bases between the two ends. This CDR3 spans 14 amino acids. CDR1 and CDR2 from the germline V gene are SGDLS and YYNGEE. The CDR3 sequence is CASSVGPKSYEQYF. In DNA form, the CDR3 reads TGTGCCAGCAGCGTTGGGCCCAAATCCTACGAGCAGTACTTC.

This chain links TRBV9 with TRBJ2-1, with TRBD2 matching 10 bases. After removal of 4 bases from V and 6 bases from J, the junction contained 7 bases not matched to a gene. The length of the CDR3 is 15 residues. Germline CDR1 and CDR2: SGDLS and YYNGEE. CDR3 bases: TGTGCCAGCAGCCTTGAGGGACTAGCGAGCAATGAGCAGTTCTTC. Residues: CASSLEGLASNEQFF. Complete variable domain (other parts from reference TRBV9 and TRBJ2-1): DSGVTQTPKHLITATGQRVTLRCSPRSGDLSVYWYQQSLDQGLQFLIQYYNGEERAKGNILERFSAQQFPDLHSELNLSSLELGDSALYFCASSLEGLASNEQFFGPGTRLTVL.

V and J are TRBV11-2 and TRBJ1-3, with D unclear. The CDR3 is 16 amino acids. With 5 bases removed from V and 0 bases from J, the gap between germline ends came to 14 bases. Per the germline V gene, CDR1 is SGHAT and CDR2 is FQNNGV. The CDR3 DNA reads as TGTGCCAGCAGCCGAGGACCAGTGGTCTCTGGAAACACCATATATTTT. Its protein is CASSRGPVVSGNTIYF.

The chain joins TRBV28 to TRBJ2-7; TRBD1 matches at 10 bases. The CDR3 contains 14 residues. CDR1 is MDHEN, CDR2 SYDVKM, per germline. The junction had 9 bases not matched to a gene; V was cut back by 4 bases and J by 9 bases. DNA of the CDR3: TGTGCCAGCAGTTCCTGGGACAGGGGCCTGGGGCAGTACTTC. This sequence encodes CASSSWDRGLGQYF.

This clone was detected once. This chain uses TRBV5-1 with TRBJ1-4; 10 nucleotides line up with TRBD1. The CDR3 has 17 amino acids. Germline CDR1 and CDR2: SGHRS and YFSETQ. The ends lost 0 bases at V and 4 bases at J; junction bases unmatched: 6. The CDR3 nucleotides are TGCGCCAGCAGCTTGGCGACAGGGGGCGCGGGTAATGAAAAACTGTTTTTT. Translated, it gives CASSLATGGAGNEKLFF.

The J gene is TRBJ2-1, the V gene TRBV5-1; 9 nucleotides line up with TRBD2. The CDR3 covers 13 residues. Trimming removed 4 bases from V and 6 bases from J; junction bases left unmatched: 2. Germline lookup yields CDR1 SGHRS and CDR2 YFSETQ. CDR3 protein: CASSAGLANEQFF. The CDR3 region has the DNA TGCGCCAGCAGCGCGGGACTAGCCAATGAGCAGTTCTTC.

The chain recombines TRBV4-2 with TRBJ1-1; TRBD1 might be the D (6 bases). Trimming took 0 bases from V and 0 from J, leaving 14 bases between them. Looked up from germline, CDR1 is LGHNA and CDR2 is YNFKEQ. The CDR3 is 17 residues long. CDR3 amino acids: CASSQEATGTVNTEAFF. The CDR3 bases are TGTGCCAGCAGCCAAGAGGCTACAGGGACGGTGAACACTGAAGCTTTCTTT.

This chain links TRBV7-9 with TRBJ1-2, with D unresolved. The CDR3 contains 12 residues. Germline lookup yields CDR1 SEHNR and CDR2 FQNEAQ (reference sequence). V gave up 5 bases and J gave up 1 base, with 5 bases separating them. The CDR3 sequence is CASSINNYGYTF. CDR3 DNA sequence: TGTGCCAGCAGCATAAATAACTATGGCTACACCTTC. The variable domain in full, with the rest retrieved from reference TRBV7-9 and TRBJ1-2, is DTGVSQNPRHKITKRGQNVTFRCDPISEHNRLYWYRQTLGQGPEFLTYFQNEAQLEKSRLLSDRFSAERPKGSFSTLEIQRTEQGDSAMYLCASSINNYGYTFGSGTRLTVV.

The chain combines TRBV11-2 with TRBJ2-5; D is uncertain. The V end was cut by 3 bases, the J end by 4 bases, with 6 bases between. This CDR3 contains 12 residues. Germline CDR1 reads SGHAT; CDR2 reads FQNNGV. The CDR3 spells CASSLIRETQYF. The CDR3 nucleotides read TGTGCCAGCAGCTTGATTAGAGAGACCCAGTACTTC.

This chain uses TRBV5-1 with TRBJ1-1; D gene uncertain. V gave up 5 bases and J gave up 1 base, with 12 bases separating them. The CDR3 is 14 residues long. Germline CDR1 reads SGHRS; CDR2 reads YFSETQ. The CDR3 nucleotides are TGCGCCAGCAGTTGGACCACGAGGAACACTGAAGCTTTCTTT. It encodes CASSWTTRNTEAFF.

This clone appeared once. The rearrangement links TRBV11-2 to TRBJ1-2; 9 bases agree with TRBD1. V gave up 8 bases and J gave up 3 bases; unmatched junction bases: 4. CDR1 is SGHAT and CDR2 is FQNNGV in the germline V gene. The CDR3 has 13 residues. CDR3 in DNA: TGTGCCAGCCAGACAGGGGGACACTATGGCTACACCTTC. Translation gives CASQTGGHYGYTF.

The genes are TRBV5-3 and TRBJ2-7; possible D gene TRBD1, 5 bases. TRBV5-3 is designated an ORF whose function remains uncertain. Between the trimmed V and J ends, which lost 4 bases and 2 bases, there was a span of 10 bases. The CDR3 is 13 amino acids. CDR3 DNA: TGTGCCAGAAGCAGTACAGGCCCCTACGAGCAGTACTTC. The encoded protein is CARSSTGPYEQYF.